This T cell receptor (beta chain) emerged from a study of CD8+ T cells in alopecia areata. Treatment defined: oral pan-JAK inhibitor, 5-10 mg twice daily. It was from PBMCs that CD4+ and CD8+ T cells were sorted. Investigators isolated RNA and reverse transcribed it into cDNA to act as the sequencing template. The assay was immunoSEQ multiplex PCR, and TCRdb's table has in-frame clones only and misses some. Of about 180,000 clones listed, 51% are singletons. Germline V gene sequence: CDR1 SGHDT, CDR2 YYEEEE. V lost 9 bases and J 1 base, leaving 13 bases between the germline ends. CDR3 length: 13 amino acids.

The chain carries TRBV5-6 and TRBJ1-1; D is undetermined. The sequenced sample was CD8+ T cells sorted from blood, obtained around week 52, from a patient treated with tofacitinib. This clonotype originated in a human donor with alopecia areata. CDR3 region: CATRPGANTEAFF. The CDR3 DNA reads as TGTGCCACTAGGCCGGGTGCGAACACTGAAGCTTTCTTT.